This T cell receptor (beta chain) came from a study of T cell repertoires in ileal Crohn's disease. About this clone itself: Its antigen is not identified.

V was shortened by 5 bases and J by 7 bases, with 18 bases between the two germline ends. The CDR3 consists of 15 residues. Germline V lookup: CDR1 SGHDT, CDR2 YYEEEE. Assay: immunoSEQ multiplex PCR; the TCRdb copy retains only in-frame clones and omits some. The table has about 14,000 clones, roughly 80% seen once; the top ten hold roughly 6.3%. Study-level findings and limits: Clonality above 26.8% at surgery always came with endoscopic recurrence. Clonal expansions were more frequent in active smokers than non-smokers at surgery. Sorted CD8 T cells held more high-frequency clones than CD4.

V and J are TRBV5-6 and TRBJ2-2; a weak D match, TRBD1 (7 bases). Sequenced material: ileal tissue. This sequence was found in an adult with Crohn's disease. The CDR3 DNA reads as TGTGCCAGCAGTCAGGAGGGGGCCTTCTTCGGGGAGCTGTTTTTT. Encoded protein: CASSQEGAFFGELFF. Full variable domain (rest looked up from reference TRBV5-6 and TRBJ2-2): DAGVTQSPTHLIKTRGQQVTLRCSPKSGHDTVSWYQQALGQGPQFIFQYYEEEERQRGNFPDRFSGHQFPNYSSELNVNALLLGDSALYLCASSQEGAFFGELFFGEGSRLTVL.